These 8 T cell receptor beta chains were all obtained from the same sample, sequenced in a study of blood T cells in healthy people across ages. Alongside a J-beta primer mix, a sample-barcoded 5' primer served in a second PCR lasting 7 to 11 cycles. TCRdb recomputed calls from the 5' RACE reads with MiXCR, one row per CDR3 protein. The sample lists approximately 1,000,000 distinct CDR3 sequences; under 55% were seen once. The sequenced material came from blood. These receptors all come from an older woman in good health.

The chain has TRBV4-1 and TRBJ2-7; TRBD1 matches at 7 bases. There are 17 residues in the CDR3. CDR1 is MGHRA, CDR2 YSYEKL, per germline. V was pared by 4 bases and J by 7 bases, with 19 bases of the junction left unmatched. This CDR3 is CASSPFTGDPLYNEQYF. The CDR3 bases are TGCGCCAGCAGCCCCTTTACAGGGGACCCCCTCTACAATGAGCAGTACTTC.

V gene TRBV20-1 combines with J gene TRBJ2-1, with TRBD2 identical over 7 bases. V trimming: 3 bases; J trimming: 1 base; junction bases outside the gene matches: 3. Germline-derived CDR1 and CDR2 are DFQATT and SNEGSKA (reference sequence). The CDR3 is made up of 14 amino acids. The CDR3 DNA follows: TGCAGTGCTAGTGTGCGGGAGTCCTACAATGAGCAGTTCTTC. It is translated as CSASVRESYNEQFF.

This sequence joins TRBV10-1 and TRBJ2-5; D remains ambiguous. Trimming took off 2 bases at V and 5 bases at J, with 15 bases between the two ends. The CDR3 spans 15 residues. The germline V gene has CDR1 WNHNN and CDR2 SYGVQD (reference sequence). CDR3 protein: CASSETVTGVETQYF. CDR3 DNA sequence: TGCGCCAGCAGTGAGACGGTGACGGGTGTGGAGACCCAGTACTTC.

This clonotype was seen only a few times. The DNA of the CDR3 is TGTGCCACACGCCAGAACAGTCTCTCCTACAATGAGCAGTTCTTC. Its protein product is CATRQNSLSYNEQFF. The J gene is TRBJ2-1, the V gene TRBV4-2; no firm D call. Germline V gene data show CDR1 as LGHNA and CDR2 as YNFKEQ. The V and J ends lost 10 bases and 0 bases respectively, with 16 bases between them. This CDR3 has 15 residues.

In its sample, this clonotype was seen a few times. The chain recombines TRBV5-1 with TRBJ2-7; weak D call: TRBD1 (6 bases). The CDR3 is made up of 15 amino acids. The V end lost 4 bases, the J end lost 3 bases, and 17 bases lay between the germline ends. The germline V gene encodes CDR1 SGHRS and CDR2 YFSETQ. CDR3 sequence reads: CASSIQPGHHYEQYF. CDR3 DNA sequence: TGCGCCAGCAGCATACAACCGGGACACCACTACGAGCAGTACTTC.

V gene TRBV15 combines with J gene TRBJ2-5; possibly TRBD2 for D (5 bases). The ends were cut back, 4 bases at V and 5 bases at J, with 17 bases in the middle. The CDR3 is 15 amino acids. CDR1 and CDR2 (germline): LNHNV, YYDKDF (reference sequence). CDR3 sequence reads: CATSTAPPSTETQYF. The CDR3 region has the DNA TGTGCCACCAGCACCGCCCCCCCTAGCACGGAGACCCAGTACTTC.

The rearrangement joins TRBV12-3 or TRBV12-4 to TRBJ2-5; the match to TRBD2 covers 8 bases. The trim removed 3 bases at V and 1 base at J, leaving 7 bases unmatched. The length of the CDR3 is 16 residues. The DNA for the CDR3 is TGTGCCAGCAGTTTTGCTAGCGGGTCCACCCAAGAGACCCAGTACTTC. Translated, it gives CASSFASGSTQETQYF.

This rearrangement joins TRBV28 to TRBJ2-4; D is perhaps TRBD1 (5 bases). Looked up from germline, CDR1 is MDHEN and CDR2 is SYDVKM. The CDR3 sequence is 15 residues long. V was pared by 6 bases and J by 5 bases, with 17 bases between. CDR3 sequence reads: CASRGNRNSQNIQYF. The CDR3 nucleotides are TGTGCCAGCAGGGGGAACAGGAACAGTCAAAACATTCAGTACTTC.